The rows below give T cell receptor beta chains drawn from one sample of a study of T cells in localized non-small cell lung cancer. Clones were sequenced by immunoSEQ multiplex PCR, and TCRdb holds only the in-frame ones, with some missing. The sample yields 30,000 to 35,000 clones, roughly nine tenths seen once. The starting material was peripheral blood, obtained before any cancer treatment. The receptors shown here come from a female donor of 60 years or more with stage I lung adenocarcinoma. The CDR3 runs from the conserved cysteine through the conserved F or W. A D gene is named only where the DNA matches it firmly. Size tells how often a clone was seen (once, few, many) or the class of an expanded clone, and some rows leave it out.

TGTGCCAGCAGTGACGGGACCCTCAACTATGGCTACACCTTC	CASSDGTLNYGYTF	-	TRBV2	TRBJ1-2	-
TGCGCCAGCAGGGGGCTAAGGGAGCAGTACTTC	CASRGLREQYF	-	TRBV10-2	TRBJ2-7	-
TGTGCCAGCAGTTACCGTCGGACAGGGAGTGAAAAACTGTTTTTT	CASSYRRTGSEKLFF	TRBD1	TRBV6-5	TRBJ1-4	-
TGTGCCAGCAGTGTCAGACAGTTAAATCAGCCCCAGCATTTT	CASSVRQLNQPQHF	-	TRBV2	TRBJ1-5	-
TGTGCCAGCTCACCATTGGGAAGGGATAGCAATCAGCCCCAGCATTTT	CASSPLGRDSNQPQHF	-	TRBV18	TRBJ1-5	-
TGTGCCAGCAGTTACGGGTATAACTCCTACGAGCAGTACTTC	CASSYGYNSYEQYF	-	TRBV6-6	TRBJ2-7	-
TGTGCCAGCAGCGGGGTTGAGGCAATGGTTGGATCAGATACGCAGTATTTT	CASSGVEAMVGSDTQYF	-	TRBV7-6	TRBJ2-3	-
TGTGCCACCAGCCCCCGGACTAGCGGGGGGGTCACCGGGGAGCTGTTTTTT	CATSPRTSGGVTGELFF	TRBD2	TRBV15	TRBJ2-2	-
TGTGCCACCGCCTCCGGGGGTATCTGGACAGATACGCAGTATTTT	CATASGGIWTDTQYF	-	TRBV15	TRBJ2-3	-
TGTGCCAGCAGTTTGTATTCCGGGACAGGGGAATCCTACGAGCAGTACTTC	CASSLYSGTGESYEQYF	TRBD1	TRBV28	TRBJ2-7	-
TGTGCCAGCAGTGTGGGACTAGCGCTCGGCAAAAACATTCAGTACTTC	CASSVGLALGKNIQYF	TRBD2	TRBV28	TRBJ2-4	-
TGTGCCAGCAGCCCTTCTAGCTCCTACGAGCAGTACTTC	CASSPSSSYEQYF	-	TRBV14	TRBJ2-7	-
TGTGGATCCCGGACAGCCGCTACCATCAATGAAAAACTGTTTTTT	CGSRTAATINEKLFF	-	TRBV19	TRBJ1-4	-
TGCGCCAGCAGCCTGGGTGGCCAGAGCTCCTACAATGAGCAGTTCTTC	CASSLGGQSSYNEQFF	-	TRBV5-1	TRBJ2-1	-
TGTGCCAGCAGTCCCCGGACCTCTGGCTACACCTTC	CASSPRTSGYTF	-	TRBV6-6	TRBJ1-2	-
TGTGCCAGCAGCCCAGGACAGGGGGCAAGGGGCTACACCTTC	CASSPGQGARGYTF	TRBD1	TRBV5-6	TRBJ1-2	-
TGTGCCAGCAGCCTGGGACTAGCGGGAGGCCTAACCTACGAGCAGTACTTC	CASSLGLAGGLTYEQYF	TRBD2	TRBV7-2	TRBJ2-7	once